The TCR beta chain described here comes from a study of T-cell reconstitution after alpha-beta-depleted transplantation in children (dated by TCRdb to 2015 to 2016). Study-level background: Using TCR repertoire profiling, the study followed T-cell immune reconstitution in a quantitative way in children after TCRalphabeta/CD19-depleted allogeneic hematopoietic cell transplantation. Overall results and qualifications from the work: Over the following months the frequencies of hyperexpanded clones went down, and after one year T-cell counts and TCRbeta diversity were mostly credited to newly produced T cells. About two months after transplant, the apparently early recovery of alphabetaT-cell counts reportedly depended on just several hundred clones that had expanded rapidly and came from non-depleted graft cells. In some patients, the high TCRbeta diversity seen at day 60 was put down to recipient T cells and intrathymic progenitors that had survived conditioning.

What the treatment or condition label conveys for this sample: allogeneic hematopoietic cell transplantation with graft depleted of TCRalphabeta T cells and CD19 B cells. The transplant recipients were children given TCRalphabeta/CD19-depleted allogeneic hematopoietic cell grafts. This clonotype was found many times. The antigen this receptor binds is unknown. One base away there is no much larger clone; base qualities are not given. The CDR3 covers 14 residues, taking in both the cysteine and the phenylalanine. The DNA shown is the 42-base CDR3, in frame from base 1. Trimming removed 2 bases from V and 2 bases from J; the gene matches leave 6 bases unexplained. The germline V gene gives CDR1 as SQVTM and CDR2 as ANQGSEA. The library was prepared using PCR. The reads were generated on an Illumina HiSeq 2500. TCR library preparation used molecular barcoding, with unique molecular identifiers applied to normalize quantification of the TCRbeta repertoire. TCRdb trimmed public reads at Q25 via fastp, called clones via MiXCR and kept in-frame beta chains. Each record represents a unique CDR3 protein, reported with the most common genes and DNA among its rows. Within this sample are hundreds of thousands of distinct CDR3 sequences, with 10% of them counted one time only. The top ten constitute less than 9% of the sample.

The chain joins TRBV29-1 to TRBJ2-7; the junction holds 7 bases that match TRBD2. The clonotype comes from a boy under two years old with acute myeloid leukemia, due to receive a stem cell transplant. Source: PBMCs, taken before TCRalphabeta/CD19-depleted stem cell transplant. Here is the DNA: TGCAGCGTTGAAAACCGGGGGACTACCTACGAGCAGTACTTC. This gives the protein CSVENRGTTYEQYF.